What follows is one T cell receptor beta chain and its context. Its antigen is not identified. The sample comes from a study of lymphopenia after photon versus proton radiotherapy. Broader study findings: Proton therapy kept repertoires fairly stable, unlike photons, which gained effector/memory cells. Only patients who died were analyzed for survival; proton advantage is unproven. Post-nadir TCR diversity decline inversely tracked overall survival among those who died. After lymphocyte nadir, photon-treated repertoires showed oligoclonal expansion, especially CD8+ Temra.

TCRdb's table, derived via immunoSEQ multiplex PCR, lists solely in-frame clones and lacks some. The sample includes about 160,000 clones, 70% to 90% of them seen just once. Germline-derived CDR1 and CDR2 are LNHDA and SQIVND (reference sequence). Trimming removed 9 bases from V and 9 bases from J, with 17 bases in between. The CDR3 covers 12 residues. V usage is TRBV19 and J usage is TRBJ1-1; D gene uncertain. This specimen was peripheral blood, taken from a patient treated with photon-based radiotherapy. The TCR sequence derives from a man aged 45 to 65 with gastric cancer. CDR3 protein: CASSQPPDKAFF. DNA for the CDR3: TGTGCCAGCTCCCAGCCCCCCGATAAAGCTTTCTTT.